The following is a TCR beta chain sequence with its context. What it binds is not known. This specimen comes from a study of T cell repertoires in cytomegalovirus infection. CDR3 length: 12 amino acids. Trimming took 5 bases from V and 0 from J, leaving 4 bases between them. Each CDR3 protein gets one entry after TCRdb re-called the reads with MiXCR. The table records over 50,000 distinct CDR3 sequences, around 21% of them present only once. The starting material was CD8+ T cells from cultured PBMCs, obtained from culture after CMV antigen stimulation. The receptor's source is a human donor in good health (CMV status not recorded). Some clones in this sample may be carry-over from other donors' samples. The J gene is TRBJ1-1, the V gene TRBV12-3 or TRBV12-4, with D uncertain. CDR3: CASSPVNTEAFF. The CDR3 DNA follows: TGTGCCAGCAGTCCAGTGAACACTGAAGCTTTCTTT.